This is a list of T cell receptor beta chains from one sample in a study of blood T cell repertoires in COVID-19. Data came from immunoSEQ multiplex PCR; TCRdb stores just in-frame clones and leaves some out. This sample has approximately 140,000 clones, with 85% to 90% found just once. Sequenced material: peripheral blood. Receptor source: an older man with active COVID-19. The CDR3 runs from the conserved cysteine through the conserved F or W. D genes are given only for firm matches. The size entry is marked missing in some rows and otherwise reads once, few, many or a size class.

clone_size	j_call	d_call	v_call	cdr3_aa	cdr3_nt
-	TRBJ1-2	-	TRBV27	CASSPKQEIASYTF	TGTGCCAGCAGTCCTAAACAGGAAATCGCCTCCTACACCTTC
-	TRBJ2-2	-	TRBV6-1	CASSEGERDTGELFF	TGTGCCAGCAGTGAAGGGGAGCGGGACACCGGGGAGCTGTTTTTT
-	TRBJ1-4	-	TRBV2	CASSERQLGGSYEKLFF	TGTGCCAGCAGTGAACGACAACTCGGGGGGAGTTATGAAAAACTGTTTTTT
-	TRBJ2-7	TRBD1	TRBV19	CASSLGTGGEQYF	TGTGCCAGTAGTCTCGGGACAGGGGGAGAGCAGTACTTC
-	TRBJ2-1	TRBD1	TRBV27	CASSLNRGTYNEQFF	TGTGCCAGCAGTTTAAACAGGGGGACCTACAATGAGCAGTTCTTC
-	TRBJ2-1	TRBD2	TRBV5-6	CASSWRFSGRNEQFF	TGTGCCAGCAGCTGGAGGTTTAGCGGGAGGAATGAGCAGTTCTTC
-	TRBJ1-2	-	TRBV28	CASSEGNYGYTF	TGTGCCAGCAGTGAGGGAAACTATGGCTACACCTTC
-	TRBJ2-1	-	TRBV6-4	CASSASDGESGNEQFF	TGTGCCAGCAGTGCCTCGGACGGCGAAAGCGGCAATGAGCAGTTCTTC
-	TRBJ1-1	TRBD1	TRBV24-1	CATFNRGHMNTEAFF	TGTGCCACCTTTAACAGGGGGCACATGAACACTGAAGCTTTCTTT
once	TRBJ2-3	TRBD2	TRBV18	CASSLAAGVGADTQYF	TGTGCCAGCTCACTTGCTGCGGGAGTAGGTGCAGATACGCAGTATTTT
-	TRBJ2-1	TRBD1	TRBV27	CASSSPGTGVSNEQFF	TGTGCCAGCAGTTCACCCGGGACAGGCGTATCCAATGAGCAGTTCTTC
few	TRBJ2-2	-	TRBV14	CASSQFRNTGELFF	TGTGCCAGCAGCCAATTTAGGAACACCGGGGAGCTGTTTTTT
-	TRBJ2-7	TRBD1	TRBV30	CAWSFSTGDEQYF	TGTGCCTGGAGTTTCTCGACAGGGGACGAGCAGTACTTC
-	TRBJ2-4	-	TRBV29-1	CSVESGRQAKNIQYF	TGCAGCGTTGAATCAGGCCGCCAAGCCAAAAACATTCAGTACTTC
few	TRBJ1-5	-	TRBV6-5	CASSPLGRVNQPQHF	TGTGCCAGCAGTCCCCTCGGGAGGGTCAATCAGCCCCAGCATTTT
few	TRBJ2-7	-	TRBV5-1	CASSRVQGGSYEQYF	TGCGCCAGCAGCCGCGTGCAGGGGGGCTCCTACGAGCAGTACTTC
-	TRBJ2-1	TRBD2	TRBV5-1	CASSFTSGEEQFF	TGCGCCAGCAGCTTCACTAGCGGGGAAGAGCAGTTCTTC
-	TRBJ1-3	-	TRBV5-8	CASSLPPGKDNSGNTIYF	TGTGCCAGCAGCTTACCACCAGGGAAGGACAACTCTGGAAACACCATATATTTT
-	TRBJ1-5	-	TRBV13	CATPKPQHF	TGTGCCACCCCAAAGCCCCAGCATTTT
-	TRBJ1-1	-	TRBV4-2	CASSQDWGGGHTEAFF	TGTGCCAGCAGCCAAGATTGGGGCGGGGGCCACACTGAAGCTTTCTTT
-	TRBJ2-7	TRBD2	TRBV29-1	CSVSASGRPYEQYF	TGCAGCGTTTCGGCTAGCGGGAGACCTTACGAGCAGTACTTC
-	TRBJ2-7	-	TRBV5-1	CASSLSGSPSYEQYF	TGCGCCAGCAGCTTGAGCGGATCCCCTTCCTACGAGCAGTACTTC